Following are 19 T cell receptor beta chains from one sample sequenced in a study of T-cell reconstitution after alpha-beta-depleted transplantation in children. Unique molecular identifiers were used in preparing the TCRbeta library. Each CDR3 protein is one row after TCRdb ran MiXCR on the PCR reads. Of some 300,000 distinct CDR3 sequences in the sample, around 10% were seen once. The specimen was PBMCs from the stem cell graft donor, collected from the stem cell graft. These receptors originate from a human donor who donated a stem cell graft to a child with acute lymphoblastic leukemia.

This sequence joins TRBV7-3 and TRBJ2-3, with TRBD2 matching 7 bases. Germline-derived CDR1 and CDR2 are SGHTA and FQGTGA. Losses at the gene ends were 0 bases for V and 2 bases for J; bases not matched to a gene: 2. The CDR3 runs to 15 residues. The CDR3 sequence: CASSLTAGATDTQYF. The CDR3 DNA reads as TGTGCCAGCAGCTTAACGGCGGGAGCCACAGATACGCAGTATTTT.

This clonotype was found a few times. The chain has TRBV5-1 and TRBJ2-1; 10 nucleotides match TRBD2. Germline V gene lookup returns CDR1 SGHRS and CDR2 YFSETQ. This CDR3 is 18 amino acids long. J gave up 0 bases and V 0 bases, and 6 bases lay outside the gene matches. In DNA form, the CDR3 reads TGCGCCAGCAGCTTGGATAGCGGGAGGCGACGCTCCTACAATGAGCAGTTCTTC. This codes for CASSLDSGRRRSYNEQFF. The full variable domain, rest sourced from reference TRBV5-1 and TRBJ2-1, is KAGVTQTPRYLIKTRGQQVTLSCSPISGHRSVSWYQQTPGQGLQFLFEYFSETQRNKGNFPGRFSGRQFSNSRSEMNVSTLELGDSALYLCASSLDSGRRRSYNEQFFGPGTRLTVL.

This clonotype was observed a few times. The chain carries TRBV25-1 and TRBJ2-7, with 8 bases aligning to TRBD1. The V segment lost 3 bases and the J segment 3 bases; nucleotides outside the gene matches: 7. CDR1 and CDR2 from the germline V gene are MGHDK and SYGVNS. The CDR3 is 15 amino acids. CDR3 loop: CASSDSTGAYYEQYF. CDR3 sequence (DNA): TGTGCCAGCAGTGATTCGACAGGGGCCTACTACGAGCAGTACTTC.

The chain uses TRBV7-2 and TRBJ1-1; perhaps TRBD1 as D (5 bases). This CDR3 has 14 residues. The germline gives CDR1 SGHTA, CDR2 FQGNSA. Deletions cut 3 bases from V and 4 bases from J, with 12 bases between. CDR3 residues: CASSFRGQGTEAFF. The CDR3 nucleotides are TGTGCCAGCAGCTTCAGAGGTCAGGGCACTGAAGCTTTCTTT.

This clonotype turned up a few times. The chain uses TRBV12-3 or TRBV12-4 and TRBJ2-4; the D is unclear. V gave up 3 bases and J gave up 2 bases, with 2 bases separating them. CDR3 length: 12 residues. The CDR3 nucleotides are TGTGCCAGCAGTTTGCCCAAAAACATTCAGTACTTC. Translation: CASSLPKNIQYF.

The genes are TRBV3-1 and TRBJ2-7; D ambiguous. CDR3 length equals 13 residues. CDR1 and CDR2 (germline): LGHDT, YNNKEL (reference sequence). V dropped 4 bases and J dropped 5 bases, with 12 bases sitting between them. The CDR3 region is CASSRLGFDEQYF. The CDR3 DNA reads as TGTGCCAGCAGCCGGTTAGGATTCGACGAGCAGTACTTC.

The chain recombines TRBV5-6 with TRBJ2-5, with TRBD1 identical over 8 bases. After removal of 4 bases from V and 5 bases from J, the junction contained 4 bases not matched to a gene. This CDR3 comprises 13 residues. Germline loops: CDR1 SGHDT, CDR2 YYEEEE. The CDR3 nucleotides read TGTGCCAGCAGCCCGACAGGGGTTGAGACCCAGTACTTC. It translates to CASSPTGVETQYF.

This clonotype was detected many times. The V and J genes are TRBV27 and TRBJ2-7; 10 positions agree with TRBD2. Germline V gene data show CDR1 as MNHEY and CDR2 as SMNVEV (reference sequence). Trimming cost V 6 bases and J 3 bases; bases outside gene matches: 2. The CDR3 has 13 residues. The CDR3, as DNA: TGTGCCAGCAGGAGGACTAGCGGCTACGAGCAGTACTTC. Residues: CASRRTSGYEQYF.

This clonotype was recorded many times. J is TRBJ2-7 and V is TRBV20-1; D is unclear. This CDR3 has 13 residues. CDR1 is DFQATT and CDR2 is SNEGSKA in the germline V gene (reference sequence). Trimming pared 4 bases from V and 0 bases from J, leaving 10 bases between. CDR3 in amino acids: CSATGSYSYEQYF. CDR3 nucleotides: TGCAGTGCTACCGGTTCTTACTCCTACGAGCAGTACTTC.

This clonotype was counted between two and nine times. The chain combines TRBV5-1 with TRBJ1-2; TRBD1 agrees at 7 bases. There are 14 residues in the CDR3. The junction had 8 bases not matched to a gene; V was cut back by 4 bases and J by 5 bases. CDR1 and CDR2 from the germline V gene are SGHRS and YFSETQ. In nucleotides, the CDR3 is TGCGCCAGCAGCATGGGGGCAGGGGGTTATGGCTACACCTTC. Translated: CASSMGAGGYGYTF.

The CDR3 nucleotides read TGTGCCAGCAGCTCTGGGGGGCCTGAAGCTTTCTTT. Amino acid sequence: CASSSGGPEAFF. The chain uses TRBV7-3 and TRBJ1-1; tentatively, D is TRBD1 (6 bases). The CDR3 has 12 amino acids. Trimming pared 4 bases from V and 6 bases from J, leaving 9 bases between. The germline V gene encodes CDR1 SGHTA and CDR2 FQGTGA.

This clonotype was counted between two and nine times. The chain joins TRBV5-1 to TRBJ2-5; the D gene is possibly TRBD2 (5 bases). V was pared by 4 bases and J by 6 bases, with 10 bases between. The length of the CDR3 is 12 residues. Germline values: CDR1 SGHRS, CDR2 YFSETQ. CDR3 in amino acids: CASSTPGKTQYF. As DNA, the CDR3 is TGCGCCAGCAGCACTCCCGGGAAGACCCAGTACTTC.

A few counts support this clonotype. The V call is TRBV9, the J call TRBJ2-7, with 15 bases that match TRBD2. Per the germline V gene, CDR1 is SGDLS and CDR2 is YYNGEE. The trim removed 4 bases at V and 0 bases at J, leaving 5 bases unmatched. The CDR3 is 17 amino acids. CDR3 amino acids: CASSPGLAGGYSYEQYF. CDR3 DNA sequence: TGTGCCAGCAGCCCGGGACTAGCGGGAGGATACTCCTACGAGCAGTACTTC.

This clonotype was seen only a few times. The chain links TRBV20-1 to TRBJ2-1; possible D gene TRBD2, 6 bases. The CDR3 has 16 amino acids. CDR1 and CDR2 (germline): DFQATT, SNEGSKA (reference sequence). Trimming took off 0 bases at V and 7 bases at J, with 19 bases between the two ends. CDR3 sequence: CSARDGGAGFRNEQFF. CDR3 nucleotide sequence: TGCAGTGCTAGAGATGGAGGGGCCGGATTTCGTAATGAGCAGTTCTTC.

This clonotype was detected many times. The J gene is TRBJ2-1, the V gene TRBV28, with 8 bases matching TRBD2. V was pared by 2 bases and J by 7 bases, with 13 bases of the junction left unmatched. The CDR3 is 17 amino acids. CDR1 and CDR2 (germline): MDHEN, SYDVKM. The CDR3 DNA reads as TGTGCCAGCAGTTTACGAAGGATCGCGGGAGGAGAGAATGAGCAGTTCTTC. This codes for CASSLRRIAGGENEQFF.

This clonotype was found a few times. This chain connects TRBV20-1 to TRBJ2-3; 8 nucleotides align to TRBD2. V shed 4 bases, J shed 4 bases, and the junction held 7 bases outside the gene matches. CDR3 length: 14 residues. Germline V CDR1 and CDR2: DFQATT, SNEGSKA (reference sequence). The CDR3 bases are TGCAGTGCTAACCCAGCGGGAGTGGCAGATACGCAGTATTTT. Amino acids: CSANPAGVADTQYF.

This clonotype showed up just a few times. The chain is built from TRBV29-1 and TRBJ2-1; TRBD2 is a possible D gene (5 bases). This CDR3 has 14 residues. Trimming removed 7 bases from V and 0 bases from J, with 13 bases in between. In germline, CDR1 is SQVTM, CDR2 ANQGSEA. Here the CDR3 DNA reads TGCAGCGCCTACTCGGGGAGCTCCTACAATGAGCAGTTCTTC. Translation gives CSAYSGSSYNEQFF.

This clonotype appeared a few times. The J gene is TRBJ2-7, the V gene TRBV7-6; D perhaps matches TRBD1 (6 bases). The CDR3 extends over 15 amino acids. The ends were cut back, 3 bases at V and 0 bases at J, with 12 bases in the middle. Germline CDR1 SGHVS, CDR2 FNYEAQ. In DNA form, the CDR3 reads TGTGCCAGCAGCTTCCGGGACACGAGCTCCTACGAGCAGTACTTC. It yields the protein CASSFRDTSSYEQYF.

This clonotype turned up a few times. This chain links TRBV18 with TRBJ1-1, with TRBD1 matching 7 bases. The CDR3 has 14 residues. Germline-derived CDR1 and CDR2 are KGHSH and LQKENI. Trimming removed 1 base from V and 5 bases from J; junction bases left unmatched: 4. The CDR3 region is CASSPQGARTEAFF. For the CDR3, the DNA is TGTGCCAGCTCACCACAGGGGGCGCGGACTGAAGCTTTCTTT.